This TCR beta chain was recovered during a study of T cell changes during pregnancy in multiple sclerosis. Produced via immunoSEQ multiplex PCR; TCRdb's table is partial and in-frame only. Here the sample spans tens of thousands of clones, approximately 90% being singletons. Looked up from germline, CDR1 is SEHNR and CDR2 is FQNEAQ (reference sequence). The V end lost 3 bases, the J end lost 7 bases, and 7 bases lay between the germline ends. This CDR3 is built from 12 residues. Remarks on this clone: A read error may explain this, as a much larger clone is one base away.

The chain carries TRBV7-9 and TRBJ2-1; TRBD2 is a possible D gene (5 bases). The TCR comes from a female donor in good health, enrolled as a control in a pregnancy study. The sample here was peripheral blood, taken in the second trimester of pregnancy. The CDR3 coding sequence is TGTGCCAGCAGCTTGAGAGGGAATGAGCAGTTCTTC. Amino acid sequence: CASSLRGNEQFF.